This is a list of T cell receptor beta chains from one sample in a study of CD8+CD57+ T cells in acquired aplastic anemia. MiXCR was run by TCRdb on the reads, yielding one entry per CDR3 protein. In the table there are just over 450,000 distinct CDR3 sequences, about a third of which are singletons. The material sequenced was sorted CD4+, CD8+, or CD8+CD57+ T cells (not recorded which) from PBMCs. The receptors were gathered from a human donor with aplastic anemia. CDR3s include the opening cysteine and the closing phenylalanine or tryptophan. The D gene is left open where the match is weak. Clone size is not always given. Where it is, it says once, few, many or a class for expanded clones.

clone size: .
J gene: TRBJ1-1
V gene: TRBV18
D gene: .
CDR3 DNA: TGTGCCAGCTCACCAAGACAGACCAGGGCTGAAGCTTTCTTT
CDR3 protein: CASSPRQTRAEAFF

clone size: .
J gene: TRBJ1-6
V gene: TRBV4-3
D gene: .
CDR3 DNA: TGCGCCAGCAGCCAAGACGCGGACAGCTACTCCTATAATTCACCCCTCCACTTT
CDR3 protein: CASSQDADSYSYNSPLHF

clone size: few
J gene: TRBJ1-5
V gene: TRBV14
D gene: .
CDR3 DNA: TGTGCCTGGAGTTCCGGGGCCAGAAATCAGCCCCAGCATTTT
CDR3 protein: CAWSSGARNQPQHF

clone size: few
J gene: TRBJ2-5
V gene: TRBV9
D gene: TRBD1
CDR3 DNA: TGTGCCAGCAGCGTGGACAGGGGAGGTGGTGAGACCCAGTACTTC
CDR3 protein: CASSVDRGGGETQYF

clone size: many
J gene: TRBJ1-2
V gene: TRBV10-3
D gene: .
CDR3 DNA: TGTGCCATCAGGCCCGAGGCCTCCTCACGACCTTATGGCTACACCTTC
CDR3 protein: CAIRPEASSRPYGYTF

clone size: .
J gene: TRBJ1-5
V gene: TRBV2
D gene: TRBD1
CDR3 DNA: TGTGCCAGCAGGGAGACAGGGCGCGAGCATTTT
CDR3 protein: CASRETGREHF

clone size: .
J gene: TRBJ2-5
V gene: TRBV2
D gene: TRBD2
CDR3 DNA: TGTGCCAGCAGTGGTAAAGCGGGGGAACAGGGGACCCAGTACTTC
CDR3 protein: CASSGKAGEQGTQYF

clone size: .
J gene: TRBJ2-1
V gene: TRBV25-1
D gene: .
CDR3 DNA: TGTGCCAGCGACCTACAGGGTAGGCAGTTCTTC
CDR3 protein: CASDLQGRQFF

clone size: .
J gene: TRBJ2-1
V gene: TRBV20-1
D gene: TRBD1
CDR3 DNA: TGCAGTGCTAGCGGCAGGGGGTTCTACAATGAGCAGTTCTTC
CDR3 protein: CSASGRGFYNEQFF

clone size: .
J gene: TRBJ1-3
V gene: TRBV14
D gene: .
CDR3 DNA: TGTGCCAGCAGCCAAGATCTGATAGGGACTGGAAACACCATATATTTT
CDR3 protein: CASSQDLIGTGNTIYF

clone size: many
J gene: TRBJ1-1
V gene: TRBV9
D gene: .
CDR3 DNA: TGTGCCAGCAGCGTAGTGGGGACGGGAAAAGGCACTGAAGCTTTCTTT
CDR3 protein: CASSVVGTGKGTEAFF

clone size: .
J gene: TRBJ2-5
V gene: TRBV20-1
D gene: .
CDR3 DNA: TGCAGTGCTGGGGGAGGAAACCAAGAGACCCAGTACTTC
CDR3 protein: CSAGGGNQETQYF

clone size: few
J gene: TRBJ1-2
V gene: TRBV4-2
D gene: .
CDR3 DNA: TGTGCCAGCAGCCAAGTCCTGGCAATGGCTCGCAATGGCTACACCTTC
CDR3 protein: CASSQVLAMARNGYTF

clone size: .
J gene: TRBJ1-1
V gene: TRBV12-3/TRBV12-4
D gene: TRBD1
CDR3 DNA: TGTGCCAGCAGATTGGGACAGGGTTTTAGGAACACTGAAGCTTTCTTT
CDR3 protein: CASRLGQGFRNTEAFF

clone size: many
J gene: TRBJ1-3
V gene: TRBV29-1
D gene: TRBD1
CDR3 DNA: TGCAGCGCTACCCGGGACAGGGGAGGTGGAAACACCATATATTTT
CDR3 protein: CSATRDRGGGNTIYF

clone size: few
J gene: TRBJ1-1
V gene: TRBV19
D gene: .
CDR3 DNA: TGTGCCAGCAAATCGGCCCACTCAGGGGAGGGTCGGGGAAACACTGAAGCTTTCTTT
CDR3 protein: CASKSAHSGEGRGNTEAFF

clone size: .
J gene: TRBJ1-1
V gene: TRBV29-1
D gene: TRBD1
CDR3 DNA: TGCAGCGTTGAAGATCGGGGACAGGGGGACACTGAAGCTTTCTTT
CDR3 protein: CSVEDRGQGDTEAFF

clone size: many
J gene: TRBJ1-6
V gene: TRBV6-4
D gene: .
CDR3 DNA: TGTGCCAGCAGTGACTCGACAACACGGACACCTAAGGATCCACCCCTCCACTTT
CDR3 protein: CASSDSTTRTPKDPPLHF

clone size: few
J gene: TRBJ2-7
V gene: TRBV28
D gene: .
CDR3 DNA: TGTGCCAGCAGTCCGAGGGGCAGGGGAAAGAACGAGCAGTACTTC
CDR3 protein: CASSPRGRGKNEQYF

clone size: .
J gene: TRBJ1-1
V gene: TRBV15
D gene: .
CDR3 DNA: TGTGCCACCAGCGGCAGGGCCCGGGACACTGAAGCTTTCTTT
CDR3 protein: CATSGRARDTEAFF

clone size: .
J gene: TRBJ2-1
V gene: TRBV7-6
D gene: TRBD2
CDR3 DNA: TGTGCCAGCAGCCTAAGAGCGGGGGGGCTGGATGAGCAGTTCTTC
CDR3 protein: CASSLRAGGLDEQFF

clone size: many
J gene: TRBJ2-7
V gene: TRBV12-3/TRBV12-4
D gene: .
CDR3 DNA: TGTGCCAGCAGCAGGGTTGGGTACTTCGAGCAGTACTTC
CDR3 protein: CASSRVGYFEQYF

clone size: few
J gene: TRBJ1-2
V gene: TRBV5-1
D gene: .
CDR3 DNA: TGCGCCAGCAAGTACAGCACGAACTATGGCTACACCTTC
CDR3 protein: CASKYSTNYGYTF

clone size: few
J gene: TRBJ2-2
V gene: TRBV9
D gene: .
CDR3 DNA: TGTGCCAGCAGCGTAGTCTCGGACCCGAACACCGGGGAGCTGTTTTTT
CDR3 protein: CASSVVSDPNTGELFF

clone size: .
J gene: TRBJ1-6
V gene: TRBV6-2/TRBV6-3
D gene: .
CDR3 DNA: TGTGCCAGCAGTTACTCAGAACATGGCTCCTATAATTCACCCCTCCACTTT
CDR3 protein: CASSYSEHGSYNSPLHF

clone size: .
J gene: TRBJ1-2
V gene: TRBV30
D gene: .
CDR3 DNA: TGTGCCTGGAGTGTATGGAGCGCTTCAGGCTACACCTTC
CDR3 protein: CAWSVWSASGYTF

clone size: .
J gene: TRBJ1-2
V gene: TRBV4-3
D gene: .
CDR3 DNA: TGCGCCAGCAGCCAAGAACGGGCCTCTTCTAACTATGGCTACACCTTC
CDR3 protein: CASSQERASSNYGYTF

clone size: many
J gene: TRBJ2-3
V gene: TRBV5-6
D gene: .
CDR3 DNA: TGTGCCAGCAGCTTGGGTGGCAGACCAGATACGCAGTATTTT
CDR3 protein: CASSLGGRPDTQYF

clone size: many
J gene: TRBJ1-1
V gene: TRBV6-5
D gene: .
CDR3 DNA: TGTGCCAGTAGTTATTCAAGGAACACTGAAGCTTTCTTT
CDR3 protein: CASSYSRNTEAFF

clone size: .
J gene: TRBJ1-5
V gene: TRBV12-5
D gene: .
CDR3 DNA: TGTGCTAGTGGGACAGATTATAGCAATCAGCCCCAGCATTTT
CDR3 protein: CASGTDYSNQPQHF

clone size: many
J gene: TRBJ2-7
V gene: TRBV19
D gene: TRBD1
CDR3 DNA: TGTGCCAGTAGTATGTACCTCCGACAGGGTGGCGAGCAGTACTTC
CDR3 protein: CASSMYLRQGGEQYF

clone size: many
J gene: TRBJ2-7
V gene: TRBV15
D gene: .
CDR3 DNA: TGTGCCACCAGCACTTCCCAAATCGGCGAGCAGTACTTC
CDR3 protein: CATSTSQIGEQYF

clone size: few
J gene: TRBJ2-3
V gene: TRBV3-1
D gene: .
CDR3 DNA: TGTGCCAGCAGCCTCAGTCTCATAGGAGCGCAGTATTTT
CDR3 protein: CASSLSLIGAQYF

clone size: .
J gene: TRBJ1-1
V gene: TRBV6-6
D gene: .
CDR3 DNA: TGTGCCAGCAGGCCCCCCGGGACATGGTTGAACACTGAAGCTTTCTTT
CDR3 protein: CASRPPGTWLNTEAFF

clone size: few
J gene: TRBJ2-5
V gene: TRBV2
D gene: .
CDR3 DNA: TGTGCCACCGCCCCCCGGGCGGCGGGAAAGGAGACCCAGTACTTC
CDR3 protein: CATAPRAAGKETQYF

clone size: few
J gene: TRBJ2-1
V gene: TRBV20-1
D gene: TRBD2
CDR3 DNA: TGCAGTGCTAGAGGGCCTAGCGGGAGGCCTGAGCAGTTCTTC
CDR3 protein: CSARGPSGRPEQFF

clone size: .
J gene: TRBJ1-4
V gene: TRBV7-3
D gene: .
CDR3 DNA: TGTGCCAGCAGCCCTGACAGTCGTCGGCTGTTTTTT
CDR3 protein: CASSPDSRRLFF

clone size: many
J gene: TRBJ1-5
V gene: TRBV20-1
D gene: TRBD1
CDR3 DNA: TGCAGTGTATCCAGGGGGACGAATCAGCCCCAGCATTTT
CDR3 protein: CSVSRGTNQPQHF

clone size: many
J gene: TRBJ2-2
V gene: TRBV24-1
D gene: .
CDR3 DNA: TGTGCCACCAGTGATAGCAGGGTTTACACCGGGGAGCTGTTTTTT
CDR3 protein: CATSDSRVYTGELFF

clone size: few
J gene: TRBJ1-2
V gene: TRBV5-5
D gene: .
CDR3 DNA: TGTGCCAGCCCATTAATCTCGGGTACAGGACCTTATGGCTACACCTTC
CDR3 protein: CASPLISGTGPYGYTF

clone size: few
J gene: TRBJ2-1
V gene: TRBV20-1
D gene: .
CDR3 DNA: TGCAGTGCTAGATGGTACTACTCCGGCTTTGTTCTCAATGAGCAGTTCTTC
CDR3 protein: CSARWYYSGFVLNEQFF

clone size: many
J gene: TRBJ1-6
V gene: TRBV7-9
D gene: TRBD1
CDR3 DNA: TGTGCCAGCAGCCACGGACAGGGTGGTCCACCCCTCCACTTT
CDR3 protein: CASSHGQGGPPLHF

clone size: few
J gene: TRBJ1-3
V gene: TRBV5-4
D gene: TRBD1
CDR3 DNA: TGTGCCAGCAGCTCTATGACAGGGAGAAACACCATATATTTT
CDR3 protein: CASSSMTGRNTIYF

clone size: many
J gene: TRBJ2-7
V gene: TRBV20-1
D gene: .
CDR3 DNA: TGCAGTGCTAGACAAAGAGTGGACATAAACGAGCAGTACTTC
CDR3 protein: CSARQRVDINEQYF

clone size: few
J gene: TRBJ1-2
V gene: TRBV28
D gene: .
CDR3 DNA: TGTGCCAGCAGTTTCCCTTACGCCTTC
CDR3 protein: CASSFPYAF

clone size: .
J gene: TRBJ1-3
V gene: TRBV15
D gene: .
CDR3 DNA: TGTGCCACCAGCAGCAACATATATTTT
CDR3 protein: CATSSNIYF

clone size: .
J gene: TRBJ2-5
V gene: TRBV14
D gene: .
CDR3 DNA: TGTGCCAGCAGCCGGACAGCGAGACTAGAGACCCAGTACTTC
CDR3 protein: CASSRTARLETQYF

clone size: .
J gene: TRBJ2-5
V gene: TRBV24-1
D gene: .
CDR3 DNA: TGTGCCACCCACCAGGGGCATGGGACCCAGTACTTC
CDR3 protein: CATHQGHGTQYF

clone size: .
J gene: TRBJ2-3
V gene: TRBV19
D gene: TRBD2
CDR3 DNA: TGTGCCAGTAGTATAGACTTAGCGGGAGGTACAGATACGCAGTATTTT
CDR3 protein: CASSIDLAGGTDTQYF

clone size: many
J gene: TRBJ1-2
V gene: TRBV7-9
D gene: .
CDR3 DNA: TGTGCCAGCAGCTTTTCAGACTATGGCTGCACCTTC
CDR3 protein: CASSFSDYGCTF

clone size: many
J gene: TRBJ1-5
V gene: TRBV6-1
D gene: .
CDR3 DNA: TGTGCCAGCAGGGGGGATAGCAATCAGCCCCAGCATTTT
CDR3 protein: CASRGDSNQPQHF

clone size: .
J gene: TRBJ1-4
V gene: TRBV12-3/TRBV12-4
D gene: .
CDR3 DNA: TGTGCCAGCAGTTACTTTGGACGGGAGAATGAAAAACTGTTTTTT
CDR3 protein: CASSYFGRENEKLFF

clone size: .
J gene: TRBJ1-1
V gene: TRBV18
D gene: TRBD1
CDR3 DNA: TGTGCCAGCTCGCCTGGACAGGGACCGGGCACTGAAGCTTTCTTT
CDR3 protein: CASSPGQGPGTEAFF

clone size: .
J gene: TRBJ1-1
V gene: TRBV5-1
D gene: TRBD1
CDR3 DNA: TGCGCCAGCAGCCTAGGGACAGTCCCTGAAGCTTTCTTT
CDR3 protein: CASSLGTVPEAFF

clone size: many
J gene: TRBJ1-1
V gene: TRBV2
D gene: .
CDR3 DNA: TGTGCCAGCGCTGCGAGTGAAGCTTTCTTT
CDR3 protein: CASAASEAFF

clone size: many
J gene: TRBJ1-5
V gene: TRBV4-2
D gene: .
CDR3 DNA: TGTGCCAGCAGCCAAGGGACAGGCAATCAGCCCCAGCATTTT
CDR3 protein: CASSQGTGNQPQHF

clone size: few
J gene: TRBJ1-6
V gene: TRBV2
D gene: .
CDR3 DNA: TGTGCCAGCAGTGAAAGGCAGGGCGATTCACCCCTCCACTTT
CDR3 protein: CASSERQGDSPLHF

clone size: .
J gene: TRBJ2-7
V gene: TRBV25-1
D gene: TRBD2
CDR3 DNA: TGTGCCAGCAGTTCCCTAGCGGGAGGAACATACTACGAGCAGTACTTC
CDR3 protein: CASSSLAGGTYYEQYF

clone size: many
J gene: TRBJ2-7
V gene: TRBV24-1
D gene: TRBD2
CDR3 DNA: TGTGCCACCAGTGATCCTAAGACTAGCGGGAGGGAGCAGTACTTC
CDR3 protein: CATSDPKTSGREQYF

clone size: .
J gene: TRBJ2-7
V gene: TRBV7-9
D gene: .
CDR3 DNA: TGTGCCAGCAGCTTTAATGGGGGCGAGCAGTACTTC
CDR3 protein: CASSFNGGEQYF